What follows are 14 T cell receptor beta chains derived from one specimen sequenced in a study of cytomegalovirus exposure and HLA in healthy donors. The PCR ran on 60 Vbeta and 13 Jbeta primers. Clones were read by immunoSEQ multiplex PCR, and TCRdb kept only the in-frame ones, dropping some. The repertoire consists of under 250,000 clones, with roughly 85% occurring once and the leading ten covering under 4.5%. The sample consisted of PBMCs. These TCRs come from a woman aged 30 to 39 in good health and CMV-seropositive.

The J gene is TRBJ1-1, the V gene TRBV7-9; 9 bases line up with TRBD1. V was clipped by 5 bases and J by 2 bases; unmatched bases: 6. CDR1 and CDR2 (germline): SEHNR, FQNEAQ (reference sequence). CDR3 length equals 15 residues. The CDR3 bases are TGTGCCAGCAGCCGCGGACAGGGGATTAACACTGAAGCTTTCTTT. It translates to CASSRGQGINTEAFF.

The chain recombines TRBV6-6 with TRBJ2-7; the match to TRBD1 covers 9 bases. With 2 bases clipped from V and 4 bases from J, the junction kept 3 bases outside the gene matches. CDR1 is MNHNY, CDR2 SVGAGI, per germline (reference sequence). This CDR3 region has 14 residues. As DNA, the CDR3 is TGTGCCAGCAGTTACGGGACAGGGTTTTACGAGCAGTACTTC. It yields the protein CASSYGTGFYEQYF.

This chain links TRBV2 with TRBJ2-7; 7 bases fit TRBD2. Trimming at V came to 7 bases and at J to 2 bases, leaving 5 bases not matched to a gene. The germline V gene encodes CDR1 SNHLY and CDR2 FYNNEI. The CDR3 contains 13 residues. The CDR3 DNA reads TGTGCCAGCAAGGCGGGGGAAGCCTACGAGCAGTACTTC. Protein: CASKAGEAYEQYF.

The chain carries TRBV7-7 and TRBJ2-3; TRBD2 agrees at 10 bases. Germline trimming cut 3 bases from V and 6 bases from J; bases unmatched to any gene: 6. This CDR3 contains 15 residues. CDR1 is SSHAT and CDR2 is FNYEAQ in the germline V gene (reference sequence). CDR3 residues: CASSFGLAGADTQYF. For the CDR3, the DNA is TGTGCCAGCAGCTTCGGGCTAGCGGGAGCGGATACGCAGTATTTT.

In DNA, the CDR3 is TGTGCCTGGACAGGCAAAAACATTCAGTACTTC. Translated, it gives CAWTGKNIQYF. The rearrangement joins TRBV30 to TRBJ2-4, with D unresolved. CDR3 length equals 11 residues. V dropped 4 bases and J dropped 3 bases, with 4 bases sitting between them. CDR1 GTSNPN and CDR2 SVGIG come from the germline V gene (reference sequence).

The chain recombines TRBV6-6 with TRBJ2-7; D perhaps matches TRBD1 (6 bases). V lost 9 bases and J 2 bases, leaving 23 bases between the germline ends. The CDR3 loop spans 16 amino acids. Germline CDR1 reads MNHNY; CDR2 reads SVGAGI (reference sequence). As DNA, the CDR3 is TGTGCCAGTGACGCCAGGGGAAACTTTAGACCCTACGAGCAGTACTTC. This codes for CASDARGNFRPYEQYF.

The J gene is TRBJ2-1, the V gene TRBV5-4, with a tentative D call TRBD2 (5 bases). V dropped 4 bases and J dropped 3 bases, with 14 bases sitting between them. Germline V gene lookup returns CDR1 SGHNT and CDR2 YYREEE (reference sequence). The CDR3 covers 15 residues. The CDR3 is CASSQGTRNYNEQFF. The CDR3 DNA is TGTGCCAGCAGCCAAGGAACTAGGAACTACAATGAGCAGTTCTTC.

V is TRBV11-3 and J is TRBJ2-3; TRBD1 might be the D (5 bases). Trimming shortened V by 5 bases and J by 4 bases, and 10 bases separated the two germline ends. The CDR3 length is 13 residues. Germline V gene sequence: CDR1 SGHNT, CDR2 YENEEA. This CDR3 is CASSPTRADTQYF. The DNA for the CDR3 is TGTGCCAGCAGCCCCACCAGGGCAGATACGCAGTATTTT.

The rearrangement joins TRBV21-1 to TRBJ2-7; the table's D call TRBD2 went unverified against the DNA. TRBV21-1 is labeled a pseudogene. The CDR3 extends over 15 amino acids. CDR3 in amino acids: CAKSWGASGIYEQYF. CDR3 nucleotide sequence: TGTGCCAAGAGCTGGGGAGCTAGCGGGATCTACGAGCAGTACTTC.

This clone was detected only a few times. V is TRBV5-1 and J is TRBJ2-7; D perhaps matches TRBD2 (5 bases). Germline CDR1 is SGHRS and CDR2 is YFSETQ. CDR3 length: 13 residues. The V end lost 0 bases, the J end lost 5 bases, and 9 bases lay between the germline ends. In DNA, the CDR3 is TGCGCCAGCAGCTTGGAGGGAGCCCACGAGCAGTACTTC. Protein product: CASSLEGAHEQYF.

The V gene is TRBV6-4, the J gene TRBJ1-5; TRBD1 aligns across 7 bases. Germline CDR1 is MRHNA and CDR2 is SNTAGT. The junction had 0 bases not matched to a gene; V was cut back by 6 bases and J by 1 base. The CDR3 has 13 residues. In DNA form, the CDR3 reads TGTGCCAGCAGCAGGGGGAGCAATCAGCCCCAGCATTTT. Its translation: CASSRGSNQPQHF.

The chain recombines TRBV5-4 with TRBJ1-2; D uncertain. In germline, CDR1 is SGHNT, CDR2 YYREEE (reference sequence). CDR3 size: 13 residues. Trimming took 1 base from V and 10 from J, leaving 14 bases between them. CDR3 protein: CASSLPGDWAYTF. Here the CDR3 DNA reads TGTGCCAGCAGCTTGCCAGGTGATTGGGCCTACACCTTC.

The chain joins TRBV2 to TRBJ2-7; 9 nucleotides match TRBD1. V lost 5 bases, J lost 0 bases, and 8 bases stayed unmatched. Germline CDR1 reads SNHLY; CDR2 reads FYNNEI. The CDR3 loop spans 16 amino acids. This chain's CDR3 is CASSKTGTGFSYEQYF. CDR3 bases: TGTGCCAGCAGTAAGACCGGGACAGGGTTCTCCTACGAGCAGTACTTC.

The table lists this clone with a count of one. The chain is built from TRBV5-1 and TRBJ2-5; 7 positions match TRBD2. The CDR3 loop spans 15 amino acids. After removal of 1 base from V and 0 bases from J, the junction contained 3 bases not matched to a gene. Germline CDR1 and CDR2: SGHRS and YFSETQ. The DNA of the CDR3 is TGCGCCAGCAGCTTGTCTAGCGGCTACCAAGAGACCCAGTACTTC. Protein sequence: CASSLSSGYQETQYF.